The 7 T cell receptor beta chains below come from one sample, sequenced in a study of T cell responses to AZD1222 COVID-19 vaccine. Only in-frame clones appear in the TCRdb table, and some are missing; sequencing was by immunoSEQ multiplex PCR. The sample has roughly 51,000 clones, 89% seen once. The sample was peripheral blood, taken 28 days after the second AZD1222 dose. The origin of the receptors is an adult who received the AZD1222 COVID-19 vaccine.

The J gene is TRBJ2-7, the V gene TRBV18, with 8 positions matching TRBD1. Per the germline V gene, CDR1 is KGHSH and CDR2 is LQKENI. Trimming took 6 bases from V and 2 from J; bases not matched to a gene: 9. The CDR3 extends over 15 amino acids. CDR3 loop: CASSQGQGSTYEQYF. The CDR3 bases are TGTGCCAGCTCGCAAGGACAGGGCTCCACCTACGAGCAGTACTTC.

The V and J genes are TRBV4-2 and TRBJ1-1, with D possibly being TRBD1 (6 bases). V was cut by 2 bases and J by 2 bases, with 15 bases left in between. Germline CDR1 is LGHNA and CDR2 is YNFKEQ. This CDR3 contains 16 residues. The CDR3 protein is CASSQRETGANTEAFF. The CDR3 bases are TGTGCCAGCAGCCAAAGGGAGACAGGCGCCAACACTGAAGCTTTCTTT.

The V call is TRBV19, the J call TRBJ1-5, with 7 bases fitting TRBD1. The CDR3 has 17 amino acids. J lost 5 bases, V lost 8 bases, and 18 bases had no gene match. Germline CDR1 reads LNHDA; CDR2 reads SQIVND (reference sequence). CDR3 sequence reads: CASGTWQGRGDHQPQHF. CDR3 in DNA: TGTGCCAGTGGAACGTGGCAAGGCAGGGGGGATCATCAGCCCCAGCATTTT.

This clone showed up just once. This chain links TRBV2 with TRBJ1-2; no clear D. The CDR3 has 14 amino acids. The V and J ends lost 3 bases and 2 bases respectively, with 10 bases between them. In germline, CDR1 is SNHLY, CDR2 FYNNEI. This CDR3 reads CASSDPGDNYGYTF. For the CDR3, the DNA is TGTGCCAGCAGTGACCCAGGAGACAACTATGGCTACACCTTC.

The chain has TRBV6-5 and TRBJ2-2, with no clear D. This CDR3 contains 13 residues. From germline, CDR1 is MNHEY and CDR2 SVGAGI. Deletions cut 2 bases from V and 4 bases from J, with 5 bases between. CDR3 region: CASSYMGTGELFF. The CDR3 DNA is TGTGCCAGCAGTTACATGGGCACCGGGGAGCTGTTTTTT.

J is TRBJ1-2 and V is TRBV10-2, with 12 bases aligning to TRBD1. Germline V gene data show CDR1 as WSHSY and CDR2 as SAAADI. V trimming: 4 bases; J trimming: 3 bases; junction bases outside the gene matches: 6. The CDR3 covers 16 residues. CDR3 nucleotides: TGCGCCAGCAGTGCCGCCGGGACAGGGGGCGACTATGGCTACACCTTC. Translated, it gives CASSAAGTGGDYGYTF.

The genes are TRBV21-1 and TRBJ1-6; the tabulated D call, TRBD1, remains unverified against the DNA. TRBV21-1 is a known pseudogene. The CDR3 consists of 14 residues. The CDR3 region is CASSIGQGDSPLHF. Here the CDR3 DNA reads TGTGCCAGCAGCATTGGGCAGGGGGATTCACCCCTCCACTTT.